This is a list of T cell receptor beta chains from one sample in a study of T cells in Graves' hyperthyroidism and ophthalmopathy. TCRdb independently ran MiXCR on the multiplex PCR reads; one entry per CDR3 protein. The sample consists of 500,000 to 800,000 distinct CDR3 sequences, about 14% of them appearing once. Input material: blood. The receptors originated from a woman between 45 and 65 years old with Graves' ophthalmopathy. Each CDR3 is given with its conserved first and last residue. Each record gives: V gene, clone size, D gene, J gene, CDR3 protein, CDR3 DNA. D genes are given only for firm matches. Only some rows state a clone size, as once, few, many or a class for expanded clones.

TRBV12-3/TRBV12-4	-	-	TRBJ2-7	CASSSTSRYEQYF	TGTGCCAGCAGTTCCACAAGTCGGTACGAGCAGTACTTC
TRBV9	few	-	TRBJ2-5	CASSVEGHSPQETQYF	TGTGCCAGCAGCGTAGAAGGACACTCACCACAAGAGACCCAGTACTTC
TRBV11-3	few	-	TRBJ2-7	CASSFSIGRETYEQYF	TGTGCCAGCAGCTTCTCTATAGGCAGAGAAACCTACGAGCAGTACTTC
TRBV15	many	-	TRBJ1-1	CATSRDRVGSEAFF	TGTGCCACCAGCAGAGATAGGGTTGGCTCTGAAGCTTTCTTT
TRBV20-1	-	-	TRBJ1-1	CSARGATEAFF	TGCAGTGCTAGAGGGGCTACTGAAGCTTTCTTT
TRBV6-1	-	TRBD1	TRBJ2-2	CASSPWDRGTGELFF	TGTGCCAGCAGTCCTTGGGACAGGGGTACCGGGGAGCTGTTTTTT
TRBV7-7	many	-	TRBJ2-7	CANHKLRCDYRYEQYF	TGTGCTAACCACAAGCTTAGGTGTGACTATAGATACGAGCAGTACTTC
TRBV29-1	many	-	TRBJ2-3	CSVGWKRTHTYTDTQYF	TGCAGCGTTGGTTGGAAGCGGACACATACCTACACAGATACGCAGTATTTT
TRBV18	many	TRBD2	TRBJ2-1	CASSPLLAGSSYNEQFF	TGTGCCAGCTCACCATTACTAGCGGGGAGCTCCTACAATGAGCAGTTCTTC
TRBV7-9	many	-	TRBJ2-3	CASSSAGAGSTDTQYF	TGTGCCAGCAGCTCGGCAGGGGCTGGTTCCACAGATACGCAGTATTTT
TRBV9	few	TRBD2	TRBJ2-5	CASKASGRAGETQYF	TGTGCCAGCAAAGCTAGCGGGAGGGCAGGGGAGACCCAGTACTTC
TRBV30	many	-	TRBJ1-2	CAWTTENYGYTF	TGTGCCTGGACCACAGAAAACTATGGCTACACCTTC
TRBV28	many	TRBD2	TRBJ2-2	CASSLHVLGRTGELFF	TGTGCCAGCAGTTTACATGTTCTCGGGAGGACCGGGGAGCTGTTTTTT
TRBV20-1	many	-	TRBJ1-3	CSARSGSYGNTIYF	TGCAGTGCTAGGAGCGGGAGCTATGGAAACACCATATATTTT
TRBV7-9	few	-	TRBJ2-3	CASSLDGRVTDTQYF	TGTGCCAGCAGCTTAGATGGGAGAGTTACAGATACGCAGTATTTT
TRBV27	-	TRBD2	TRBJ2-7	CASVGRDYEQYF	TGTGCCAGCGTCGGGAGGGATTACGAGCAGTACTTC
TRBV10-3	many	TRBD1	TRBJ1-1	CATGDRATAEAFF	TGTGCCACCGGGGACAGGGCTACGGCTGAAGCTTTCTTT
TRBV6-1	many	TRBD1	TRBJ2-7	CASKDPWTGKEFEQYF	TGTGCCAGCAAGGACCCATGGACAGGGAAGGAATTCGAGCAGTACTTC
TRBV10-3	many	-	TRBJ2-3	CAIRAEQGSDTQYF	TGTGCCATCAGGGCTGAACAGGGTTCTGATACGCAGTATTTT
TRBV19	-	-	TRBJ1-1	CASSGGYTEAFF	TGTGCCAGTAGTGGGGGATACACTGAAGCTTTCTTT
TRBV27	many	TRBD1	TRBJ1-2	CASSSGTGANYGYTF	TGCGCCAGCAGCTCCGGGACAGGTGCTAACTATGGCTACACCTTC
TRBV20-1	many	-	TRBJ2-7	CSARRGDTLYEQYF	TGCAGTGCCCGACGGGGGGACACCCTCTACGAGCAGTACTTC